The sequence of this TCR beta chain was determined in a study of blood T cell repertoires in COVID-19. Repertoires were generated with immunoSEQ multiplex PCR, while TCRdb's copy carries only in-frame clones and drops some. Altogether about 21,000 clones are present, 79% being singletons, with the ten largest covering just over 55%. The sample was peripheral blood. The TCR comes from a man older than 75 with acute or convalescent COVID-19.

The CDR3, as DNA: TGTGCCATCAGTGAGTATCTATTAGACAGGGAGACCTACGAGCAGTACTTC. The encoded protein is CAISEYLLDRETYEQYF. The chain uses TRBV10-3 and TRBJ2-7; 7 positions agree with TRBD1. V lost 1 base and J lost 2; bases outside the gene matches: 11. The CDR3 extends over 17 amino acids. Germline V CDR1 and CDR2: ENHRY, SYGVKD.